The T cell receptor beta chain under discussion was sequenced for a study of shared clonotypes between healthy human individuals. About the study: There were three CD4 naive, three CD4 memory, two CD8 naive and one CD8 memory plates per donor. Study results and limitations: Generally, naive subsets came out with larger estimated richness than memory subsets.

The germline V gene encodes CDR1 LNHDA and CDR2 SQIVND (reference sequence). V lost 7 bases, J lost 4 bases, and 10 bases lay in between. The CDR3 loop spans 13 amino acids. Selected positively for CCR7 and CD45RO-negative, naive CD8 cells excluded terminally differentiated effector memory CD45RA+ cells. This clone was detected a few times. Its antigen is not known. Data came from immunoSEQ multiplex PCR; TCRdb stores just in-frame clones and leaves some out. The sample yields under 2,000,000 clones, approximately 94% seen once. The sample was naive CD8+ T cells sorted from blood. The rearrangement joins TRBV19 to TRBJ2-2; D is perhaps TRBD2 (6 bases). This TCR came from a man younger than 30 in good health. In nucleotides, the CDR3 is TGTGCCAGTAACATGGGGGGCACCGGGGAGCTGTTTTTT. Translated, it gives CASNMGGTGELFF.